Listed below are T cell receptor beta chains from one sample, sequenced in a study of blood T cells in healthy people across ages. One entry per CDR3 protein results from TCRdb running MiXCR on the 5' RACE reads. The sample lists 850,000 to 1,100,000 distinct CDR3 sequences, more than 30% occurring once. Material for sequencing was blood. The receptors were gathered from a man aged 18 to 29 in good health. The CDR3 runs from the conserved cysteine through the conserved F or W. The order of the fields is CDR3 length, V gene, J gene, D gene, CDR3 protein. A D gene is named only where the DNA matches it firmly.

>16|TRBV5-1|TRBJ2-3|.
CASSRGPLGGTDTQYF
>14|TRBV12-3/TRBV12-4|TRBJ1-1|TRBD1
CASSLGQSGTEAFF
>15|TRBV12-5|TRBJ1-2|.
CASGPPGRVVEGYTF
>15|TRBV4-1|TRBJ1-5|.
CASSQLGGSNQPQHF
>14|TRBV20-1|TRBJ1-2|.
CSARDGVGPYGYTF
>18|TRBV4-3|TRBJ2-2|TRBD2
CASRRSSGGAANTGELFF
>16|TRBV19|TRBJ1-1|TRBD1
CASSSGDRTMNTEAFF
>15|TRBV7-9|TRBJ1-2|.
CASSLAGRKIYGYTF
>15|TRBV27|TRBJ1-2|TRBD1
CASSYRDRAGYGYTF
>12|TRBV20-1|TRBJ2-1|.
CSQGGSRNEQFF
>17|TRBV4-3|TRBJ2-4|.
CASSQDTRGLAKNIQYF
>16|TRBV20-1|TRBJ2-1|TRBD2
CSAALTSGGSYNEQFF
>13|TRBV24-1|TRBJ2-5|TRBD1
CATSDRGQETQYF
>14|TRBV10-3|TRBJ2-7|TRBD1
CAISVDRGPSEQYF